This TCR beta chain was captured in a study of blood T cell repertoires in COVID-19. The method was immunoSEQ multiplex PCR; TCRdb's version includes in-frame clones alone and lacks a portion of them. This table has approximately 130,000 clones, roughly three quarters appearing once. CDR3 length: 14 residues. Trimming pared 6 bases from V and 1 base from J, leaving 12 bases between. Per the germline V gene, CDR1 is KGHSH and CDR2 is LQKENI. The clonotype comes from a human donor in a cohort sampled during active COVID-19. The chain links TRBV18 to TRBJ1-1; possibly TRBD1 for D (6 bases). Sequenced: peripheral blood. CDR3 amino acids: CASSLQGSNTEAFF. The CDR3 coding sequence is TGTGCCAGCTCCCTACAGGGATCGAACACTGAAGCTTTCTTT.